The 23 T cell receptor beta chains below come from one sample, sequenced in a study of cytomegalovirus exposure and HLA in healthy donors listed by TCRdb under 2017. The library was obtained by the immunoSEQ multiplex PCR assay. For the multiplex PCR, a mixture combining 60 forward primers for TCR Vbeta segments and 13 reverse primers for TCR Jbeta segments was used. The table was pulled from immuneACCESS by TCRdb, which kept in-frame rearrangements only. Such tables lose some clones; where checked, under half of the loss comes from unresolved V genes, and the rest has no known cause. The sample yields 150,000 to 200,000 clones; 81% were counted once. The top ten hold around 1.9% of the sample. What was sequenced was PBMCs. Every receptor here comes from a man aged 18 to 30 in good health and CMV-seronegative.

The CDR3 loop is CASSLVRGATQYF. CDR3 coding DNA: TGCGCCAGCAGCTTGGTCCGGGGAGCGACCCAGTACTTC. The V gene is TRBV5-1, the J gene TRBJ2-5; TRBD2 is a possible D gene (5 bases). With 0 bases removed from V and 7 bases from J, the gap between germline ends came to 10 bases. The CDR3 length is 13 residues. The germline gives CDR1 SGHRS, CDR2 YFSETQ.

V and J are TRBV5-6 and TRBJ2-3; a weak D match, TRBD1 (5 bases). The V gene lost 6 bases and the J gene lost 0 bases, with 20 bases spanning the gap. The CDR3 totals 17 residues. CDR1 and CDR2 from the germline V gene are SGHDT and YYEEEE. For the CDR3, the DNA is TGTGCCAGCACCCTCGTGGGCGGTCCAGGGAGCACAGATACGCAGTATTTT. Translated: CASTLVGGPGSTDTQYF.

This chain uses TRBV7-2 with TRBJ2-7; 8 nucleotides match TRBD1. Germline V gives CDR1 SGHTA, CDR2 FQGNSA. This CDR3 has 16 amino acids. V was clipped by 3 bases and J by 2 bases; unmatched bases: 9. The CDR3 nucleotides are TGTGCCAGCAGCTTCGGACAGGGCCTTAGTACCTACGAGCAGTACTTC. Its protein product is CASSFGQGLSTYEQYF.

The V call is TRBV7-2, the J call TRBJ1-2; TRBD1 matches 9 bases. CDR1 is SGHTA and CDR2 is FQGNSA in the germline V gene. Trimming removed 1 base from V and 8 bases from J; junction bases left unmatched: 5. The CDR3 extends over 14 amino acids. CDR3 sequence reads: CASSLGQGVVGYTF. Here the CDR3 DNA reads TGTGCCAGCAGCTTAGGACAGGGGGTGGTGGGCTACACCTTC.

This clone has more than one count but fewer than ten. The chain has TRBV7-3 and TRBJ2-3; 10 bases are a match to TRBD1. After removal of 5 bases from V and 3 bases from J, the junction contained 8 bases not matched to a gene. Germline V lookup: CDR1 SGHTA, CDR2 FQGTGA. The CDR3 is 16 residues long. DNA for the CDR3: TGTGCCAGCAGCCTTGGCACGGGACAGGGGACAGATACGCAGTATTTT. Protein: CASSLGTGQGTDTQYF.

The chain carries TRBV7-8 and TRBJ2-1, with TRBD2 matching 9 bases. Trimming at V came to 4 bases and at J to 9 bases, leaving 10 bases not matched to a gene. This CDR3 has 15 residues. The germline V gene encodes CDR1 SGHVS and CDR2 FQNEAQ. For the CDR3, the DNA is TGTGCCAGCAGCTCTTCCGGGACTAGCAGTCTTGAGCAGTTCTTC. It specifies CASSSSGTSSLEQFF.

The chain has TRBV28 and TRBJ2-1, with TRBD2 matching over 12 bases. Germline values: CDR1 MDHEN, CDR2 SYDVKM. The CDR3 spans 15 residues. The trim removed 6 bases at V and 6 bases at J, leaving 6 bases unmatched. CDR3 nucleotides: TGTGCCAGCAGCATACTAGCGGGAGGTAGCAATGAGCAGTTCTTC. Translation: CASSILAGGSNEQFF.

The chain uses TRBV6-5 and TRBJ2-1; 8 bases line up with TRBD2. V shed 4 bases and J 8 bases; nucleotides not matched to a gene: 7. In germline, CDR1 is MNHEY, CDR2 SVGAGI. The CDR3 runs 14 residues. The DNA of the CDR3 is TGTGCCAGCAGTTCTCCGGGGGGGGGTCATGAGCAGTTCTTC. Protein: CASSSPGGGHEQFF.

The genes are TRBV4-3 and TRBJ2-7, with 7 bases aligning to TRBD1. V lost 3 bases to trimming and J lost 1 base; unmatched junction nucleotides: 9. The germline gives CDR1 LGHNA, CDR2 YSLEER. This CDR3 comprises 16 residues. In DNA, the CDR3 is TGCGCCAGCAGCCACGACCCCGGGACAGCTTCCTACGAGCAGTACTTC. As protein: CASSHDPGTASYEQYF.

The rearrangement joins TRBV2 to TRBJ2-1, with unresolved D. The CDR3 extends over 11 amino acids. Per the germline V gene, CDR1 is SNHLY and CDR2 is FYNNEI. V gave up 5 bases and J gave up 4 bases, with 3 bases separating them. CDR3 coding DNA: TGTGCCAGCAGTTATTACAATGAGCAGTTCTTC. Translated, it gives CASSYYNEQFF. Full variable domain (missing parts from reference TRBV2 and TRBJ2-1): EPEVTQTPSHQVTQMGQEVILRCVPISNHLYFYWYRQILGQKVEFLVSFYNNEISEKSEIFDDQFSVERPDGSNFTLKIRSTKLEDSAMYFCASSYYNEQFFGPGTRLTVL.

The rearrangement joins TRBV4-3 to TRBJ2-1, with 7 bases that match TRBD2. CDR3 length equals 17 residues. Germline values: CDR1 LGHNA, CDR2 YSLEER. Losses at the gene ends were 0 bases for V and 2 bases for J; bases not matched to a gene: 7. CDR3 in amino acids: CASSQEYTSATYNEQFF. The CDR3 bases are TGCGCCAGCAGCCAAGAGTACACTAGCGCGACCTACAATGAGCAGTTCTTC.

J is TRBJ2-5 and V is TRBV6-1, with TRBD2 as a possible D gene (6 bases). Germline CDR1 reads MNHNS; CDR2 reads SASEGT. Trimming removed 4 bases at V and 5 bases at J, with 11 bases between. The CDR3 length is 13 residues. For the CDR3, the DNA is TGTGCCAGCAGTGTTTGGGACTGGGAGACCCAGTACTTC. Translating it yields CASSVWDWETQYF.

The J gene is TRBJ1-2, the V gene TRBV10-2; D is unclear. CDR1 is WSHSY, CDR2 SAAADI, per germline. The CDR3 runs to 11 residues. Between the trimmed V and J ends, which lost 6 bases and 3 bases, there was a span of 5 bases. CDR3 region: CASRTYYGYTF. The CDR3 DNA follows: TGCGCCAGCAGAACTTACTATGGCTACACCTTC.

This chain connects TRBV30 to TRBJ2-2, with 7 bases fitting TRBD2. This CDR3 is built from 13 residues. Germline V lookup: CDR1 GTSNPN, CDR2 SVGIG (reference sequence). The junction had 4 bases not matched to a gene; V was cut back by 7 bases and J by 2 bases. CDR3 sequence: CASRDYNTGELFF. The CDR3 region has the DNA TGTGCCTCGCGGGACTACAACACCGGGGAGCTGTTTTTT.

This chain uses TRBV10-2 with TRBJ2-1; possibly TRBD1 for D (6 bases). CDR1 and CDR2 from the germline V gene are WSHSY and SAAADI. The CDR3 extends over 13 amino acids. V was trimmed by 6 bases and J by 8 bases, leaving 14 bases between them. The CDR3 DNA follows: TGCGCCAGCAGGCCCGACAGGTTCTATGAGCAGTTCTTC. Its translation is CASRPDRFYEQFF.

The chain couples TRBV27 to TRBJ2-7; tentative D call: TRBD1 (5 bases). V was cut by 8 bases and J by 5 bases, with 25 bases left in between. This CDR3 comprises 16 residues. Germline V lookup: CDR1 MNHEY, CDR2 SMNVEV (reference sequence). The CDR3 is CASGSGMTALDDEQYF. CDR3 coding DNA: TGTGCCAGCGGCTCGGGTATGACAGCACTCGATGACGAGCAGTACTTC.

The CDR3, as DNA: TGTGCCAGCAGCTTAGTTCTAGCGGGAGCGACAGATACGCAGTATTTT. Translation gives CASSLVLAGATDTQYF. The genes are TRBV7-8 and TRBJ2-3, with 10 bases aligning to TRBD2. There are 16 residues in the CDR3. CDR1 is SGHVS, CDR2 FQNEAQ, per germline. Trimming cost V 1 base and J 3 bases; bases outside gene matches: 4.

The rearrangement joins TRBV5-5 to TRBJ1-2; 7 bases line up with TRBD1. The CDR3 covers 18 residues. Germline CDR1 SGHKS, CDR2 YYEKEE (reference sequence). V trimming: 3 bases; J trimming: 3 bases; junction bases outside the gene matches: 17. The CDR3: CASSSTGSRFLVDYGYTF. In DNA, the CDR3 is TGTGCCAGCAGCTCGACAGGGAGCAGGTTTCTGGTAGACTATGGCTACACCTTC.

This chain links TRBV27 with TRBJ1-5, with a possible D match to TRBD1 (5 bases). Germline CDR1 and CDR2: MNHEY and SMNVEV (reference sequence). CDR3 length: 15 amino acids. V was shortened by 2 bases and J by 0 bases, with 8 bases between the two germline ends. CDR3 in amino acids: CASSLGTYSNQPQHF. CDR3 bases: TGTGCCAGCAGTTTAGGGACTTATAGCAATCAGCCCCAGCATTTT.

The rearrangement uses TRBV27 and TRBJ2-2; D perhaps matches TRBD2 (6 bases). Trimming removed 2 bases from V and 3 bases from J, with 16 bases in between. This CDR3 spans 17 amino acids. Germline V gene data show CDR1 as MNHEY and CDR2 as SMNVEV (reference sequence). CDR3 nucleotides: TGTGCCAGCAGTTTAATTATCGGGAGAGGGGACACCGGGGAGCTGTTTTTT. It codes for CASSLIIGRGDTGELFF.

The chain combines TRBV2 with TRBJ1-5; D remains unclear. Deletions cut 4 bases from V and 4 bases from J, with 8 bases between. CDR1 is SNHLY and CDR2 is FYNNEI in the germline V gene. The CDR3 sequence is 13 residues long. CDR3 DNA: TGTGCCAGCAGTGTGAACAGTAATCAGCCCCAGCATTTT. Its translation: CASSVNSNQPQHF. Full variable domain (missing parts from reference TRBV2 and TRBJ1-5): EPEVTQTPSHQVTQMGQEVILRCVPISNHLYFYWYRQILGQKVEFLVSFYNNEISEKSEIFDDQFSVERPDGSNFTLKIRSTKLEDSAMYFCASSVNSNQPQHFGDGTRLSIL.

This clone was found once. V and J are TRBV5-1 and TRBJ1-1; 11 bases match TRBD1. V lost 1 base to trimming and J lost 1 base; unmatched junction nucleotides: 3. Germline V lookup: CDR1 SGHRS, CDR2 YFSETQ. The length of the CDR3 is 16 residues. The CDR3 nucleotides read TGCGCCAGCAGCTTGTATGGGACAGGGGGGAACACTGAAGCTTTCTTT. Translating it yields CASSLYGTGGNTEAFF.

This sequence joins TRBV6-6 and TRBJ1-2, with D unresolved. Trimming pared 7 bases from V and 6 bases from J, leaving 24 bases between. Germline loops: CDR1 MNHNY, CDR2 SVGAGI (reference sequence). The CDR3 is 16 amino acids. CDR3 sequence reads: CASTHWMAEAEDGYTF. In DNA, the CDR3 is TGTGCCAGCACCCACTGGATGGCAGAAGCTGAGGATGGCTACACCTTC.